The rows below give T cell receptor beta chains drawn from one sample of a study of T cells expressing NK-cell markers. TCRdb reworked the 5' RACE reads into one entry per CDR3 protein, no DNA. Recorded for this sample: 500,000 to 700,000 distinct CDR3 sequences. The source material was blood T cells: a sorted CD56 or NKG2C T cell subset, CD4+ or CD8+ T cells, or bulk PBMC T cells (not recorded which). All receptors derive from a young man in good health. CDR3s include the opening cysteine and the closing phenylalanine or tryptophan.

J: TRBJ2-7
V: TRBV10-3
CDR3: CAISRQGGNEQYF

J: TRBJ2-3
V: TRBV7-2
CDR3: CASSPGTSGRSTDTQYF

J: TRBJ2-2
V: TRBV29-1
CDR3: CSIVRRDTGELFF

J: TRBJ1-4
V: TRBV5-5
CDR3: CASSFPRGATNEKLFF

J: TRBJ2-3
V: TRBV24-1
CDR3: CATSEGGQDTTDTQYF

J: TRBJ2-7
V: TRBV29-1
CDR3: CSVESGTGGSYEQYF

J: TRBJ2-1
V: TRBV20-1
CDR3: CSAPELAGTDEQFF

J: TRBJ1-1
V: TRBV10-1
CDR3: CASSGNRGNTEAFF

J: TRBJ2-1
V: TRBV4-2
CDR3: CASSSHQGSGEQFF

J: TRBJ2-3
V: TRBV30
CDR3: CAWSVYGGMTDTQYF

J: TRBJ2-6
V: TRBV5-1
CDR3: CASSLRLAGAGANVLTF

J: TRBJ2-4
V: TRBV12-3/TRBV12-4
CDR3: CASSLGTGQYF

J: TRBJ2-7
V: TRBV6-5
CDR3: CASSYGLEGYEQYF

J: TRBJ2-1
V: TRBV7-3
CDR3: CASSPKGQGGHNEQFF

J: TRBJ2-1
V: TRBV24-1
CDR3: CATSPRGSHNEQFF

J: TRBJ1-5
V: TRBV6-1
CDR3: CASRGRANQPQHF

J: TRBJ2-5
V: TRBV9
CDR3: CASSVGYGQEEETQYF

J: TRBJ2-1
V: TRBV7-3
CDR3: CASSVGSSSYNEQFF

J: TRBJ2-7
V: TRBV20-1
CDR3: CSARHPRQEDYEQYF

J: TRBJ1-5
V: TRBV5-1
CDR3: CASSLEPGWNQPQHF

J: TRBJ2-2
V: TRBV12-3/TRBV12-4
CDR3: CASSWTGFAGELFF

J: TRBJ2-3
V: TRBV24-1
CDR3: CATSDRLAGGLDTQYF

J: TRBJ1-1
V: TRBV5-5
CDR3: CASRDGDTEAFF

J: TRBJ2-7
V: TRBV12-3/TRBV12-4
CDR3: CASSPGTGGGYEQYF

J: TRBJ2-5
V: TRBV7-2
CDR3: CASSRWGREEKKETQYF

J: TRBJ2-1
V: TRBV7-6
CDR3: CASSPRTGDHNEQFF

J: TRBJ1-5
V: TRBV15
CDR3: CATSREGIGQSNQPQHF

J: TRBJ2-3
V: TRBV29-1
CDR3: CSASSGGGSGTQYF

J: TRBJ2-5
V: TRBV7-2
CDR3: CASSLAGLQGGETQYF

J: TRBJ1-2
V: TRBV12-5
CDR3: CASVLHRSGKAISYGYTF

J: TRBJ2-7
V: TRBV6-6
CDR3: CASREETGLNEQYF

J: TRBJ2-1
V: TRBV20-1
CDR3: CSASSLAGGQLSSYNEQFF

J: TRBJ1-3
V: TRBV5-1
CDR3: CASSFSGGLGLSEANTIYF

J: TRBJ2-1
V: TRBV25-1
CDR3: CASSDAFGTGLFF

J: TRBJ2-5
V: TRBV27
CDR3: CASAGYQQETQYF

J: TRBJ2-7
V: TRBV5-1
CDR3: CASSFGSGSGGAYEQYF

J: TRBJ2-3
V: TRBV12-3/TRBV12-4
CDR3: CASSPDGTSTDTQYF

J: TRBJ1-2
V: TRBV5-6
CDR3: CASHRLAPGYTF

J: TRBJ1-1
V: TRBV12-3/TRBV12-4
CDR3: CASSFPDTEAFF

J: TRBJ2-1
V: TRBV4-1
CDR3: CASSLVTSGSYNEQFF

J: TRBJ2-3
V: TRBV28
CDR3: CASRRRGRADTQYF

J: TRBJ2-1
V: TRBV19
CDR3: CASRQQGRNNEQFF